The 19 T cell receptor beta chains below were found in one sample sequenced in a study of T cell changes during pregnancy in multiple sclerosis. TCRdb's copy holds only in-frame clones and misses some; the assay was immunoSEQ multiplex PCR. The sample comprises approximately 58,000 clones, about nine tenths of which are singletons, and approximately 0.15% rests with the top ten. This material consisted of CD4+ T cells from peripheral blood mononuclear cells, taken after pregnancy. Receptors originate from a female donor in good health, enrolled as a control in a pregnancy study.

The chain employs TRBV6-4 and TRBJ1-1, with TRBD1 identical over 9 bases. The CDR3 is made up of 14 amino acids. Per germline, CDR1 MRHNA and CDR2 SNTAGT. The V and J ends lost 2 bases and 6 bases, in that order; junction bases with no gene match: 4. CDR3 nucleotide sequence: TGTGCCAGCAGTGACACAGACAGGGGGGCTGAAGCTTTCTTT. Its translation: CASSDTDRGAEAFF.

This chain links TRBV4-3 with TRBJ1-4; 9 bases map to TRBD1. Germline V lookup: CDR1 LGHNA, CDR2 YSLEER. The CDR3 covers 17 residues. V shed 0 bases and J 7 bases; nucleotides not matched to a gene: 9. The CDR3 sequence is CASSQEVRRTGVEKLFF. DNA for the CDR3: TGCGCCAGCAGCCAAGAAGTTCGTAGGACAGGGGTTGAAAAACTGTTTTTT.

This clone has a single count. The rearrangement joins TRBV10-2 to TRBJ1-5; maybe TRBD1 (5 bases). The CDR3 extends over 15 amino acids. Trimming cost V 4 bases and J 10 bases, with 20 bases left between them. Looked up from germline, CDR1 is WSHSY and CDR2 is SAAADI. The DNA of the CDR3 is TGCGCCAGCAGTGTGGGGGGGAGGGCGCGGGATCCCCAGCATTTT. Its protein is CASSVGGRARDPQHF.

The chain recombines TRBV28 with TRBJ2-4, with a tentative D call TRBD1 (5 bases). The CDR3 is 15 residues long. Deletions cut 5 bases from V and 0 bases from J, with 11 bases between. Germline loops: CDR1 MDHEN, CDR2 SYDVKM. The CDR3 loop is CASSEQQVAKNIQYF. The CDR3 DNA sequence: TGTGCCAGCAGTGAACAACAGGTAGCCAAAAACATTCAGTACTTC.

The chain has TRBV10-3 and TRBJ2-7; TRBD1 aligns across 7 bases. With V trimmed by 4 bases and J by 5 bases, 11 bases remained unmatched. The CDR3 has 15 amino acids. Per germline, CDR1 ENHRY and CDR2 SYGVKD. The CDR3: CAISAGQEKGHEQYF. The CDR3, as DNA: TGTGCCATCAGTGCTGGACAGGAGAAGGGCCACGAGCAGTACTTC.

This clone has only one observation. This sequence joins TRBV2 and TRBJ1-4, with 7 nucleotides matching TRBD1. Germline V lookup: CDR1 SNHLY, CDR2 FYNNEI. V was clipped by 1 base and J by 8 bases; unmatched bases: 1. The CDR3 sequence is 13 residues long. The CDR3 DNA reads TGTGCCAGCAGTGAAGACAGGGGAGAAAAACTGTTTTTT. Translated, it gives CASSEDRGEKLFF.

The chain has TRBV7-9 and TRBJ1-2; no definite D call. The germline V and J ends were trimmed by 2 bases and 6 bases, with 10 bases remaining between them. The CDR3 extends over 13 amino acids. The germline V gene has CDR1 SEHNR and CDR2 FQNEAQ (reference sequence). CDR3 region: CASSLYLGDGYTF. The CDR3 DNA sequence: TGTGCCAGCAGCTTATATCTCGGGGATGGCTACACCTTC.

The rearrangement joins TRBV28 to TRBJ1-5; D remains ambiguous. The germline V gene encodes CDR1 MDHEN and CDR2 SYDVKM. The CDR3 runs to 15 residues. Between the trimmed V and J ends, which lost 6 bases and 2 bases, there was a span of 14 bases. The CDR3 here is CASSPHSSGNQPQHF. CDR3 bases: TGTGCCAGCAGCCCTCACTCTAGCGGCAATCAGCCCCAGCATTTT.

V and J are TRBV7-9 and TRBJ2-2; D is perhaps TRBD2 (5 bases). CDR1 and CDR2 (germline): SEHNR, FQNEAQ (reference sequence). The CDR3 extends over 15 amino acids. V was pared by 0 bases and J by 2 bases, with 7 bases between. The CDR3 spells CASSLAGANTGELFF. The CDR3 bases are TGTGCCAGCAGCTTAGCGGGAGCCAACACCGGGGAGCTGTTTTTT.

The J gene is TRBJ2-6, the V gene TRBV9, with D possibly being TRBD1 (6 bases). Per germline, CDR1 SGDLS and CDR2 YYNGEE. With 3 bases removed from V and 1 base from J, the gap between germline ends came to 11 bases. The CDR3 extends over 16 amino acids. CDR3 protein: CASSDDRGSGANVLTF. The CDR3 DNA follows: TGTGCCAGCAGCGACGATAGGGGGTCTGGGGCCAACGTCCTGACTTTC.

The chain recombines TRBV7-9 with TRBJ2-5; 8 nucleotides line up with TRBD1. V was clipped by 5 bases and J by 4 bases; unmatched bases: 9. The V gene's germline CDR1 is SEHNR and CDR2 FQNEAQ (reference sequence). This CDR3 comprises 15 residues. CDR3 sequence reads: CASSPRTGFGETQYF. In DNA, the CDR3 is TGTGCCAGCAGCCCGAGGACAGGGTTTGGAGAGACCCAGTACTTC. Variable domain in full (rest from reference TRBV7-9 and TRBJ2-5): DTGVSQNPRHKITKRGQNVTFRCDPISEHNRLYWYRQTLGQGPEFLTYFQNEAQLEKSRLLSDRFSAERPKGSFSTLEIQRTEQGDSAMYLCASSPRTGFGETQYFGPGTRLLVL.

The chain employs TRBV5-4 and TRBJ1-1; no firm D call. The CDR3 contains 14 residues. The germline V gene encodes CDR1 SGHNT and CDR2 YYREEE (reference sequence). V lost 2 bases, J lost 6 bases, and 14 bases lay in between. This chain's CDR3 is CASSFGGRGSEAFF. In nucleotides, the CDR3 is TGTGCCAGCAGCTTTGGTGGGCGGGGTTCTGAAGCTTTCTTT. The variable domain in full, with the rest retrieved from reference TRBV5-4 and TRBJ1-1, is ETGVTQSPTHLIKTRGQQVTLRCSSQSGHNTVSWYQQALGQGPQFIFQYYREEENGRGNFPPRFSGLQFPNYSSELNVNALELDDSALYLCASSFGGRGSEAFFGQGTRLTVV.

This chain uses TRBV15 with TRBJ1-1; tentative D call: TRBD1 (5 bases). Trimming took off 0 bases at V and 5 bases at J, with 13 bases between the two ends. Germline V gene lookup returns CDR1 LNHNV and CDR2 YYDKDF (reference sequence). The CDR3 consists of 15 residues. The CDR3 sequence: CATSRDRGRVTEAFF. In nucleotides, the CDR3 is TGTGCCACCAGCAGAGACCGGGGGAGGGTGACTGAAGCTTTCTTT.

The V and J genes are TRBV6-6 and TRBJ2-7; D possibly corresponds to TRBD1 (5 bases). There are 14 residues in the CDR3. V lost 3 bases to trimming and J lost 1 base, with 10 bases between them. The germline V gene encodes CDR1 MNHNY and CDR2 SVGAGI (reference sequence). CDR3 sequence reads: CASSYKDNSYEQYF. The CDR3 bases are TGTGCCAGCAGTTATAAGGACAATTCCTACGAGCAGTACTTC.

CDR3 protein: CASSSNLAGNYNEQFF. CDR3 sequence (DNA): TGCGCCAGCAGCTCGAATCTAGCGGGGAACTACAATGAGCAGTTCTTC. The chain is built from TRBV5-1 and TRBJ2-1; 9 nucleotides agree with TRBD2. The junction had 7 bases not matched to a gene; V was cut back by 3 bases and J by 3 bases. This CDR3 is 16 amino acids long. CDR1 and CDR2 (germline): SGHRS, YFSETQ.

This clone was seen only once. The V and J genes are TRBV4-3 and TRBJ1-6, with TRBD1 identical over 7 bases. V was clipped by 0 bases and J by 6 bases; unmatched bases: 11. CDR3 length: 18 amino acids. In germline, CDR1 is LGHNA, CDR2 YSLEER. CDR3 nucleotides: TGCGCCAGCAGCCAAGATCCTATTACAAGGGACAGTAATTCACCCCTCCACTTT. Translating it yields CASSQDPITRDSNSPLHF.

CDR3 nucleotides: TGTGCCACTCAGTACCGCGGGTCGGAAAAACTGTTTTTT. Protein: CATQYRGSEKLFF. The chain links TRBV19 to TRBJ1-4; no definite D call. The CDR3 extends over 13 amino acids. The germline gives CDR1 LNHDA, CDR2 SQIVND (reference sequence). Trimming removed 10 bases from V and 8 bases from J, with 17 bases in between.

This chain connects TRBV7-2 to TRBJ2-1; 10 bases agree with TRBD1. The CDR3 is 16 residues long. Germline-derived CDR1 and CDR2 are SGHTA and FQGNSA. V lost 3 bases to trimming and J lost 5 bases; unmatched junction nucleotides: 7. The CDR3: CASSFFGTGDNNEQFF. The CDR3 coding sequence is TGTGCCAGCAGCTTTTTTGGGACAGGGGATAACAATGAGCAGTTCTTC.

The gene calls are TRBV7-2 and TRBJ1-2, with TRBD1 matching 7 bases. The germline V gene encodes CDR1 SGHTA and CDR2 FQGNSA. With V trimmed by 3 bases and J by 7 bases, 8 bases remained unmatched. CDR3 size: 14 residues. CDR3 DNA: TGTGCCAGCAGCTTCAGACAGGGCCGAGGTGGCTACACCTTC. Translation: CASSFRQGRGGYTF. The variable domain in full, completed from reference TRBV7-2 and TRBJ1-2, reads GAGVSQSPSNKVTEKGKDVELRCDPISGHTALYWYRQSLGQGLEFLIYFQGNSAPDKSGLPSDRFSAERTGGSVSTLTIQRTQQEDSAVYLCASSFRQGRGGYTFGSGTRLTVV.